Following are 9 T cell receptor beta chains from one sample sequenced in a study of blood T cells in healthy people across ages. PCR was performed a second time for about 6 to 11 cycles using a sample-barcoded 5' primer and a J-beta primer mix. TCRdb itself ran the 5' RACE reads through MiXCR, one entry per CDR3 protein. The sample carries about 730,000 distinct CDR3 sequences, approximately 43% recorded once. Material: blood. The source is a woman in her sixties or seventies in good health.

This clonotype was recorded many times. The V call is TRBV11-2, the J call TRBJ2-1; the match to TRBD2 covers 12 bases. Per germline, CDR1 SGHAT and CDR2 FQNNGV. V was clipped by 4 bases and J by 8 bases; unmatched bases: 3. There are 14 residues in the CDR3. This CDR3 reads CASSSLAGGDEQFF. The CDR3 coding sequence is TGTGCCAGCAGCTCCCTAGCGGGAGGGGATGAGCAGTTCTTC.

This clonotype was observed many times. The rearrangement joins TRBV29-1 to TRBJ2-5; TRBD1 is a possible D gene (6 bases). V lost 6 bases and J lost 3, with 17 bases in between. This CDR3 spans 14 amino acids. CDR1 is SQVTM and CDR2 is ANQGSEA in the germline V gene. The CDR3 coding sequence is TGCAGCGTACGCCCCCCTTCAGGGGAAGAGACCCAGTACTTC. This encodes CSVRPPSGEETQYF.

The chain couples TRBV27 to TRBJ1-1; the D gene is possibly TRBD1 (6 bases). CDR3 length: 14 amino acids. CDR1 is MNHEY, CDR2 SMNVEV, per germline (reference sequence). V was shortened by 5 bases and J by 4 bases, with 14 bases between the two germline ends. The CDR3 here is CASSRYRVGTEAFF. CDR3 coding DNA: TGTGCCAGCAGTAGATACAGGGTGGGCACTGAAGCTTTCTTT.

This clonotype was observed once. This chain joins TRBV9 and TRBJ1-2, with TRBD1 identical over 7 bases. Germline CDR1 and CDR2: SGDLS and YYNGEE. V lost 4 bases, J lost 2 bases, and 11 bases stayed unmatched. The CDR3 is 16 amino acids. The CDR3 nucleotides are TGTGCCAGCAGCCCCCGACAGGGAGGGGACAACTATGGCTACACCTTC. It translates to CASSPRQGGDNYGYTF.

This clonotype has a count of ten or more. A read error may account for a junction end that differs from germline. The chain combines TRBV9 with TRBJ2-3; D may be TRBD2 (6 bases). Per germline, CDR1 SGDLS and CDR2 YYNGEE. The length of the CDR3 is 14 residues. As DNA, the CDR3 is TGCGCCAGCAGCGTGGGAGGATCCACAGATACGCAGTATTTT. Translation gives CASSVGGSTDTQYF.

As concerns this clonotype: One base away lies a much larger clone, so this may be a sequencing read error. The CDR3 bases are TGCGCCAGCAGCGGGGGACAGGGGGCGGCCTACGCGCAGTACTTC. This encodes CASSGGQGAAYAQYF. V is TRBV5-1 and J is TRBJ2-7; 12 nucleotides agree with TRBD1. Germline assignment: CDR1 SGHRS and CDR2 YFSETQ. The CDR3 is 15 amino acids.

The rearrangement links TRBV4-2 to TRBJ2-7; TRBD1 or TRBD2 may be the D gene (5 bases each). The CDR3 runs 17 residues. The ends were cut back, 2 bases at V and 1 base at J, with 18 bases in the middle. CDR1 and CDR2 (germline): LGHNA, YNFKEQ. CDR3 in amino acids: CASSQTDPRGVSYEQYF. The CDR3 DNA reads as TGTGCCAGCAGCCAAACGGACCCGAGGGGAGTTTCCTACGAGCAGTACTTC.

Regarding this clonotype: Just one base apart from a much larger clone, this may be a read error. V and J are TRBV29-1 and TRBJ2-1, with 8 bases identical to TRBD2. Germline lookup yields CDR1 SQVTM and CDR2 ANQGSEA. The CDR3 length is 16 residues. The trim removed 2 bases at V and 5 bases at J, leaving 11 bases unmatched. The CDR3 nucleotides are TGCAGCGTTGAAAGAGCAGCGGGGGTTAACGACAATGAGCAGTTCTTC. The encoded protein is CSVERAAGVNDNEQFF.

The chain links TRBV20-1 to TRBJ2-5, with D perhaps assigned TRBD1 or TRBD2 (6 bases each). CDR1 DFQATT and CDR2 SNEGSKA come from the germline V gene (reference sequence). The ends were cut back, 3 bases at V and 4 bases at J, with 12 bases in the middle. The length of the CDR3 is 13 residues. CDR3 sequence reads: CSASFGGRETQYF. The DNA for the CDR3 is TGCAGTGCTAGCTTCGGGGGCCGAGAGACCCAGTACTTC.